This passage covers 9 T cell receptor beta chains from one sample sequenced in a study of shared clonotypes between healthy human individuals. This table comes from immunoSEQ multiplex PCR, and its TCRdb copy is limited to in-frame clones, with some not included. Here the sample spans about 2.4 million clones, over 85% being singletons. The sequenced sample was naive CD4+ T cells from PBMCs. Noted subset: CD45RA+ positively selected. The source of these receptors is a man between 18 and 29 years old in good health. Some clones in this sample may be carry-over from other donors' samples.

Concerning this clone: This CDR3 is also generated by other DNA sequences in the sample. This chain uses TRBV5-4 with TRBJ1-2, with TRBD1 matching 7 bases. Germline CDR1 SGHNT, CDR2 YYREEE (reference sequence). The CDR3 runs 13 residues. V dropped 4 bases and J dropped 6; count of bases not matched to a gene: 6. This CDR3 reads CASSPDRDDGYTF. The CDR3 DNA is TGTGCCAGCAGCCCCGACAGGGACGATGGCTACACCTTC.

This sequence joins TRBV6-4 and TRBJ2-3, with D possibly being TRBD1 (5 bases). V dropped 4 bases and J dropped 2 bases, with 10 bases sitting between them. Germline CDR1 and CDR2: MRHNA and SNTAGT. CDR3 length: 14 residues. CDR3: CASSVDRLTDTQYF. In DNA, the CDR3 is TGTGCCAGCAGTGTCGACAGACTCACAGATACGCAGTATTTT.

This chain links TRBV11-2 with TRBJ2-5; D may correspond to TRBD1 or TRBD2 (5 bases each). The V end was cut by 2 bases, the J end by 5 bases, with 15 bases between. CDR1 and CDR2 from the germline V gene are SGHAT and FQNNGV. The CDR3 length is 15 residues. The CDR3 region has the DNA TGTGCCAGCAGCTTAATCTCCAGAGGGGAGGAGACCCAGTACTTC. Amino acids: CASSLISRGEETQYF.

The J gene is TRBJ1-5, the V gene TRBV5-8, with no clear D. Trimming removed 5 bases at V and 3 bases at J, with 12 bases between. This CDR3 is 14 amino acids long. Germline V gives CDR1 SGHTS, CDR2 YDEGEE. CDR3 in DNA: TGTGCCAGCAGTGGTCTAGTCTTCAATCAGCCCCAGCATTTT. The encoded protein is CASSGLVFNQPQHF.

The chain carries TRBV6-5 and TRBJ2-7; TRBD1 aligns across 7 bases. The CDR3 covers 15 residues. CDR1 is MNHEY, CDR2 SVGAGI, per germline. With V trimmed by 6 bases and J by 1 base, 9 bases remained unmatched. CDR3 nucleotides: TGTGCCAGCAGAACAACCGGGACAGCTTCCTACGAGCAGTACTTC. Its protein product is CASRTTGTASYEQYF.

V is TRBV5-4 and J is TRBJ2-7, with TRBD2 matching 10 bases. Germline assignment: CDR1 SGHNT and CDR2 YYREEE (reference sequence). V lost 4 bases to trimming and J lost 5 bases; unmatched junction nucleotides: 6. The CDR3 loop spans 14 amino acids. The CDR3 nucleotides read TGTGCCAGCAGCCAACTAGCGGGACCTAACGAGCAGTACTTC. Protein sequence: CASSQLAGPNEQYF.

The chain combines TRBV6-5 with TRBJ1-1; maybe TRBD1 (6 bases). The CDR3 totals 13 residues. V lost 5 bases and J lost 1, with 8 bases in between. CDR1 is MNHEY and CDR2 is SVGAGI in the germline V gene. For the CDR3, the DNA is TGTGCCAGCAGTGGGACACAGAACACTGAAGCTTTCTTT. This gives the protein CASSGTQNTEAFF.

The rearrangement links TRBV4-2 to TRBJ2-2; D unresolved. CDR3 length equals 13 residues. V was clipped by 2 bases and J by 4 bases, with 5 bases between them. CDR1 and CDR2 from the germline V gene are LGHNA and YNFKEQ. CDR3 coding DNA: TGTGCCAGCAGCCAACATGGCACCGGGGAGCTGTTTTTT. Its translation: CASSQHGTGELFF.

This sequence joins TRBV28 and TRBJ2-7; TRBD1 matches 7 bases. The CDR3 covers 14 residues. Germline V CDR1 and CDR2: MDHEN, SYDVKM. V trimming: 7 bases; J trimming: 3 bases; junction bases outside the gene matches: 9. CDR3 amino acids: CASTYRDRYYEQYF. The CDR3 nucleotides are TGTGCCAGCACTTACCGGGACAGATACTACGAGCAGTACTTC.